This T cell receptor beta chain was captured by sequencing in a study of blood T cells in healthy people across ages. Study-level results: As age increased, TCR beta diversity per million T cells fell in a roughly linear fashion.

The use of a sample-barcoded 5' primer and a J-beta primer mix characterized a second PCR of about 7 to 12 cycles. TCRdb called the 5' RACE reads again in MiXCR, with one record for every CDR3 protein. The sample contains approximately 800,000 distinct CDR3 sequences, around 36% of which appear only once. Trimming stripped 7 bases from V and 4 bases from J, with 10 bases between. This CDR3 has 12 residues. The germline V gene encodes CDR1 LGHNT and CDR2 FRNRAP. This clonotype was counted a few times. Its antigen is still unknown. The chain employs TRBV12-5 and TRBJ1-1; D is unclear. The sample comprised blood. This TCR came from a man aged 18 to 29 in good health. CDR3 region: CASDGGSTEAFF. The CDR3 region has the DNA TGTGCTAGTGACGGCGGATCCACTGAAGCTTTCTTT.